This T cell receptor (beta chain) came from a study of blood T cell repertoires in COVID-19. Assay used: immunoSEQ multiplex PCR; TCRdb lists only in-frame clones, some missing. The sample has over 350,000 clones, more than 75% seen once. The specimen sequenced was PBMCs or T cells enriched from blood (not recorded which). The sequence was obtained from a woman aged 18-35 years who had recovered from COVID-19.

The CDR3 region has the DNA TGTGCCAGCAGCGTTACGGGGAACTCCTACGAGCAGTACTTC. Protein sequence: CASSVTGNSYEQYF. The rearrangement links TRBV9 to TRBJ2-7; possibly TRBD2 for D (5 bases). The CDR3 runs to 14 residues. CDR1 SGDLS and CDR2 YYNGEE come from the germline V gene. Trimming removed 2 bases from V and 0 bases from J, with 9 bases in between.